This T cell receptor beta chain emerged from a study of cytomegalovirus exposure and HLA in healthy donors. Study conclusions and caveats: V- and J-gene trimming in TCR beta was tied to a missense DCLRE1C variant by an analysis performed later. A later analysis, which compared TCR beta chains of equal frequency, found the HLA-associated ones more clonally expanded. In a later analysis, donors in an Asian-associated ancestry cluster reportedly had fewer N-insertions in productive TCRs than the cohort mean.

The PCR was carried out with 60 Vbeta primers and 13 Jbeta primers. Assay: immunoSEQ multiplex PCR; the TCRdb copy retains only in-frame clones and omits some. The table includes under 80,000 clones, more than 60% detected once. A note on this clone: The target antigen is unknown.

Trimming stripped 0 bases from V and 6 bases from J, with 10 bases between. The germline gives CDR1 SGHRS, CDR2 YFSETQ. CDR3 length: 13 amino acids. This TCR was sampled from a man aged 50 to 59 in good health and CMV-seropositive. Material for sequencing was PBMCs. The J gene is TRBJ2-7, the V gene TRBV5-1; D is possibly TRBD1 (6 bases). The CDR3 reads CASSLGQVREQYF. The CDR3 DNA reads TGCGCCAGCAGCTTGGGACAGGTCCGCGAGCAGTACTTC.